This is a list of T cell receptor beta chains from one sample in a study of cytomegalovirus exposure and HLA in healthy donors. Sequencing used immunoSEQ multiplex PCR; TCRdb keeps in-frame clones, though not all of them. The sample records hundreds of thousands of clones, 70% to 85% being singletons. The sample was PBMCs. These receptors came from a male donor in good health and CMV-seronegative. The CDR3 runs from the conserved cysteine through the conserved F or W. D genes are given only for firm matches. Part of the rows lack a size; the others show once, few, many or a class for expanded clones.

V gene,D gene,clone size,J gene,CDR3 DNA,CDR3 protein
TRBV28,TRBD1,NA,TRBJ1-2,TGTGCCAGCAGTTGGCGGACAGGGGGTAACTGTGGCTACACCTTC,CASSWRTGGNCGYTF
TRBV29-1,TRBD2,NA,TRBJ2-3,TGCAGCGCCCCGGGGAGGGGCACCGCAGATACGCAGTATTTT,CSAPGRGTADTQYF
TRBV5-1,TRBD1,few,TRBJ1-5,TGCGCCAGCAGCTTGGCCGGGCAGGGGGGGCCCCAGCATTTT,CASSLAGQGGPQHF
TRBV6-5,TRBD1,few,TRBJ2-7,TGTGCCAGCAGTTACATCGGGACAGGGGGGATGGACGAGCAGTACTTC,CASSYIGTGGMDEQYF
TRBV19,NA,NA,TRBJ2-5,TGTGCCAGTAGTATAGGCAGGGGAGAGACCCAGTACTTC,CASSIGRGETQYF
TRBV11-1,TRBD2,NA,TRBJ2-3,TGTGCCAGCAGCTTGCCCGGGCTAGCGGGAGAGGCAGATACGCAGTATTTT,CASSLPGLAGEADTQYF
TRBV19,TRBD1,few,TRBJ2-7,TGTGCCAGTAGTATAGGGGACAGGGTATACGAGCAGTACTTC,CASSIGDRVYEQYF
TRBV7-2,TRBD2,NA,TRBJ2-1,TGTGCCAGCAGTTTTCCGGGACTAGCGGGAGAGGATGAGCAGTTCTTC,CASSFPGLAGEDEQFF
TRBV28,NA,NA,TRBJ2-7,TGTGCCAGCAGGGAGGAGGTCTACGAGCAGTACTTC,CASREEVYEQYF
TRBV16,TRBD2,NA,TRBJ2-1,TGTGCCAGCAGCCAAACCACTAGCGTAACGCCCAATGAGCAGTTCTTC,CASSQTTSVTPNEQFF
TRBV15,NA,NA,TRBJ2-6,TGTGCCACCAGCCCAGGGTCTGGGGCCAACGTCCTGACTTTC,CATSPGSGANVLTF